Listed below are T cell receptor beta chains from one sample, sequenced in a study of cytomegalovirus exposure and HLA in healthy donors. The table came from immunoSEQ multiplex PCR; TCRdb's copy has only in-frame clones and leaves some out. The sample has about 150,000 clones, 79% seen once. Material for sequencing was PBMCs. These receptors were taken from a man aged 50 or older in good health and CMV-seropositive. The CDR3 runs from the conserved cysteine through the conserved F or W. A D gene is named only where the DNA matches it firmly.

j_call: TRBJ2-1
v_call: TRBV27
d_call: TRBD2
cdr3_aa: CASSFISGSSYNEQFF

j_call: TRBJ2-1
v_call: TRBV27
d_call: .
cdr3_aa: CASSPGLMGNEQFF

j_call: TRBJ2-3
v_call: TRBV15
d_call: TRBD2
cdr3_aa: CATSRDPLHSGREDTQYF

j_call: TRBJ1-1
v_call: TRBV12-5
d_call: .
cdr3_aa: CASGLVGAGEAFF

j_call: TRBJ1-4
v_call: TRBV23-1
d_call: .
cdr3_aa: CASSHPRTPRSKKLFF

j_call: TRBJ2-1
v_call: TRBV7-9
d_call: .
cdr3_aa: CSSRAGRMSSYNEQFF

j_call: TRBJ2-1
v_call: TRBV7-9
d_call: TRBD2
cdr3_aa: CASSDAGLAEYNEQFF

j_call: TRBJ2-1
v_call: TRBV19
d_call: TRBD2
cdr3_aa: CASSISGGSVYNEQFF

j_call: TRBJ2-7
v_call: TRBV15
d_call: TRBD2
cdr3_aa: CATSRGGKTSGFFHEQYF

j_call: TRBJ2-1
v_call: TRBV29-1
d_call: .
cdr3_aa: CSVVLSLNEQFF

j_call: TRBJ1-4
v_call: TRBV28
d_call: .
cdr3_aa: CASSLYSNEKLFF

j_call: TRBJ1-2
v_call: TRBV30
d_call: .
cdr3_aa: CAWNSGWYYGYTF

j_call: TRBJ2-7
v_call: TRBV28
d_call: .
cdr3_aa: CASSSRGADTSYEQYF

j_call: TRBJ2-3
v_call: TRBV5-1
d_call: .
cdr3_aa: CASSLDRRVADTQYF

j_call: TRBJ1-1
v_call: TRBV5-6
d_call: .
cdr3_aa: CASSWGTGGYTEAFF

j_call: TRBJ1-4
v_call: TRBV10-3
d_call: .
cdr3_aa: CAISVSATNEKLFF

j_call: TRBJ2-4
v_call: TRBV11-3
d_call: TRBD1
cdr3_aa: CASSSGQGRENIQYF

j_call: TRBJ1-5
v_call: TRBV4-2
d_call: .
cdr3_aa: CASSQDMWENNQPQHF

j_call: TRBJ1-5
v_call: TRBV30
d_call: .
cdr3_aa: CAWSTGVGNQPQHF

j_call: TRBJ2-7
v_call: TRBV4-1
d_call: TRBD1
cdr3_aa: CASSQPGTGGGYEQYF

j_call: TRBJ1-2
v_call: TRBV6-5
d_call: TRBD1
cdr3_aa: CASSPWAGGNYGYTF

j_call: TRBJ2-5
v_call: TRBV7-9
d_call: TRBD2
cdr3_aa: CSSSIYREAQYF

j_call: TRBJ1-6
v_call: TRBV7-9
d_call: .
cdr3_aa: CASSLDWNSPLHF

j_call: TRBJ2-2
v_call: TRBV27
d_call: TRBD2
cdr3_aa: CASSLEAGSPRTGELFF

j_call: TRBJ2-5
v_call: TRBV29-1
d_call: .
cdr3_aa: CSVMREETQYF

j_call: TRBJ2-7
v_call: TRBV5-6
d_call: .
cdr3_aa: CASTPLGRDYEQYF

j_call: TRBJ2-1
v_call: TRBV10-1
d_call: .
cdr3_aa: CASSESGRADEQFF

j_call: TRBJ2-4
v_call: TRBV11-2
d_call: TRBD1
cdr3_aa: CASSLGQGCYF

j_call: TRBJ1-2
v_call: TRBV30
d_call: TRBD1
cdr3_aa: CAWSRDRGRDGYTF

j_call: TRBJ2-5
v_call: TRBV18
d_call: TRBD2
cdr3_aa: CASSPLVAGGQETQYF

j_call: TRBJ1-2
v_call: TRBV6-6
d_call: TRBD1
cdr3_aa: CASRKPRDRGGYGYTF

j_call: TRBJ1-5
v_call: TRBV5-1
d_call: .
cdr3_aa: CASSLGGGDQPQHF

j_call: TRBJ2-7
v_call: TRBV5-1
d_call: .
cdr3_aa: CASSLDGQFYEQYF